Each of the 8 T cell receptor beta chains below was sequenced from the same sample in a study of a mutant IDH1 vaccine in newly diagnosed glioma. These receptors' antigens are unknown. Time point here: week 35, safety follow-up. Alongside topical imiquimod, each dose of vaccine comprised 300 ug of mutant IDH1 20-mer peptide. Generated by immunoSEQ multiplex PCR, the TCRdb table keeps only in-frame clones and is missing some. This sample has 25,000 to 40,000 clones, with roughly 80% found just once. Sequenced here: PBMCs, sampled from a glioma patient whose treatment included an IDH1 peptide vaccine. These receptors were taken from a woman aged 25-40 years with glioma. Some clones in this sample may be carry-over from other donors' samples.

The CDR3 spells CAWSVDSNTGELFF. CDR3 in DNA: TGTGCCTGGTCCGTCGACAGTAACACCGGGGAGCTGTTTTTT. The gene calls are TRBV30 and TRBJ2-2; a weak D match, TRBD1 (5 bases). Germline lookup yields CDR1 GTSNPN and CDR2 SVGIG (reference sequence). V lost 5 bases, J lost 2 bases, and 12 bases lay in between. The CDR3 spans 14 residues.

The chain recombines TRBV19 with TRBJ1-4; D is possibly TRBD1 (5 bases). V was cut by 9 bases and J by 8 bases, with 16 bases left in between. The CDR3 totals 13 residues. Germline V gene data show CDR1 as LNHDA and CDR2 as SQIVND (reference sequence). This chain's CDR3 is CASGAFTGEKLFF. The CDR3 coding sequence is TGTGCCAGCGGGGCCTTCACCGGGGAAAAACTGTTTTTT.

This clone was counted only a few times. This chain uses TRBV4-1 with TRBJ1-2; D not resolved. Germline CDR1 reads MGHRA; CDR2 reads YSYEKL. The CDR3 covers 14 residues. Trimming cost V 3 bases and J 4 bases, with 12 bases left between them. The CDR3 spells CASSHGEEGYGYTF. CDR3 coding DNA: TGCGCCAGCAGCCACGGGGAAGAGGGCTATGGCTACACCTTC.

This chain joins TRBV19 and TRBJ1-2; TRBD1 agrees at 10 bases. V lost 5 bases and J lost 8; bases outside the gene matches: 5. The CDR3 sequence is 13 residues long. Per the germline V gene, CDR1 is LNHDA and CDR2 is SQIVND (reference sequence). The CDR3 bases are TGTGCCAGTAGTGTGGACAGGGGGAGAGGCTACACCTTC. This sequence encodes CASSVDRGRGYTF.

With respect to this clone: The identical CDR3 is also encoded by other nucleotide sequences in the sample. The chain has TRBV4-1 and TRBJ2-7, with D maybe TRBD2 (6 bases). V lost 0 bases, J lost 3 bases, and 15 bases lay in between. CDR3 length: 16 residues. Germline V lookup: CDR1 MGHRA, CDR2 YSYEKL. CDR3 nucleotide sequence: TGCGCCAGCAGCCAAGAGTGGGGGACTGAGAACTACGAGCAGTACTTC. It is translated as CASSQEWGTENYEQYF.

This chain uses TRBV2 with TRBJ2-1; TRBD2 agrees at 7 bases. The CDR3 is 15 residues long. J was trimmed by 4 bases and V by 6 bases; bases with no gene match: 9. Germline assignment: CDR1 SNHLY and CDR2 FYNNEI. The CDR3 DNA is TGTGCCAGCAGCCCCGGGGCGGGAGTGTACAATGAGCAGTTCTTC. It encodes CASSPGAGVYNEQFF.

The chain carries TRBV30 and TRBJ2-1; TRBD2 matches at 10 bases. Trimming removed 1 base from V and 8 bases from J; junction bases left unmatched: 5. CDR3 length equals 14 residues. CDR1 is GTSNPN, CDR2 SVGIG, per germline (reference sequence). The DNA for the CDR3 is TGTGCCTGGAGTGCTAGCGGGAGTAGGCATGAGCAGTTCTTC. As protein: CAWSASGSRHEQFF.

The V call is TRBV19, the J call TRBJ1-2, with TRBD1 matching over 12 bases. V gave up 4 bases and J gave up 4 bases; unmatched junction bases: 7. The CDR3 has 16 amino acids. The germline V gene has CDR1 LNHDA and CDR2 SQIVND (reference sequence). CDR3 sequence (DNA): TGTGCCAGTAGTACGGGACAGGGGGCGTGGGCCTATGGCTACACCTTC. Its protein product is CASSTGQGAWAYGYTF.